This TCR beta chain was documented in a study of cytotoxic CD8 clonotypes in ibrutinib-treated CLL. Sequencing sought depths of 1 in 200,000 to 1 in 1 million T cells. Here immunoSEQ multiplex PCR was the method, and the copy in TCRdb shows in-frame clones only, minus some. The sample comprises 30,000 to 50,000 clones, approximately 67% of which are singletons, and approximately 7.7% rests with the top ten. Worth noting for this clone: Its antigen is not known.

Study results and limitations: At baseline, clonality was higher than in age-matched healthy donors and correlated with CD8+ counts. Baseline levels were approached again at progression, after clonality had risen at ibrutinib response.

Sequencing was performed on PBMCs, taken at disease progression, from a patient treated with ibrutinib. This clonotype was obtained from a human donor with chronic lymphocytic leukemia.

In nucleotides, the CDR3 is TGTGCCAGTAGTATCAAATCTGGGGGGAACACCGGGGAGCTGTTTTTT. Protein sequence: CASSIKSGGNTGELFF. The V and J genes are TRBV19 and TRBJ2-2; the D call may be TRBD1 or TRBD2 (5 bases each). The CDR3 is 16 amino acids. Per the germline V gene, CDR1 is LNHDA and CDR2 is SQIVND (reference sequence). V shed 3 bases and J shed 1 base, with 12 bases lying between them. The variable domain in full, completed from reference TRBV19 and TRBJ2-2, reads DGGITQSPKYLFRKEGQNVTLSCEQNLNHDAMYWYRQDPGQGLRLIYYSQIVNDFQKGDIAEGYSVSREKKESFPLTVTSAQKNPTAFYLCASSIKSGGNTGELFFGEGSRLTVL.